The 22 T cell receptor beta chains in this list originate from one sample, sequenced in a study of blood T cell repertoires in COVID-19. Produced via immunoSEQ multiplex PCR; TCRdb's table is partial and in-frame only. In the table there are some 100,000 clones, around 88% of which are singletons. Specimen: peripheral blood. These receptors all come from a woman in her 70s with acute or convalescent COVID-19.

The chain uses TRBV19 and TRBJ1-4; a possible D gene is TRBD1 (6 bases). The CDR3 extends over 15 amino acids. Germline values: CDR1 LNHDA, CDR2 SQIVND (reference sequence). V shed 3 bases and J shed 7 bases, with 15 bases lying between them. In DNA, the CDR3 is TGTGCCAGTAGTATTCGGCAGGGGAGTGTTGAAAAACTGTTTTTT. This gives the protein CASSIRQGSVEKLFF.

The gene calls are TRBV7-9 and TRBJ1-2, with 8 bases aligning to TRBD1. V gave up 6 bases and J gave up 1 base; unmatched junction bases: 7. CDR3 length: 15 amino acids. Germline-derived CDR1 and CDR2 are SEHNR and FQNEAQ (reference sequence). CDR3 region: CASRPQGALNYGYTF. As DNA, the CDR3 is TGTGCCAGCAGACCCCAGGGGGCGCTTAACTATGGCTACACCTTC. Full variable domain (rest looked up from reference TRBV7-9 and TRBJ1-2): DTGVSQNPRHKITKRGQNVTFRCDPISEHNRLYWYRQTLGQGPEFLTYFQNEAQLEKSRLLSDRFSAERPKGSFSTLEIQRTEQGDSAMYLCASRPQGALNYGYTFGSGTRLTVV.

The chain carries TRBV28 and TRBJ1-1; TRBD1 matches 7 bases. J was trimmed by 10 bases and V by 5 bases; bases with no gene match: 10. CDR1 MDHEN and CDR2 SYDVKM come from the germline V gene. There are 13 residues in the CDR3. The CDR3: CASSPTRQGRAFF. In nucleotides, the CDR3 is TGTGCCAGCAGTCCTACCCGACAGGGAAGAGCTTTCTTT. Based on the CDR3 plus reference TRBV28 and TRBJ1-1, the full variable domain is DVKVTQSSRYLVKRTGEKVFLECVQDMDHENMFWYRQDPGLGLRLIYFSYDVKMKEKGDIPEGYSVSREKKERFSLILESASTNQTSMYLCASSPTRQGRAFFGQGTRLTVV.

V is TRBV19 and J is TRBJ2-1; D remains unclear. The length of the CDR3 is 14 residues. V lost 1 base to trimming and J lost 2 bases, with 6 bases between them. Germline CDR1 reads LNHDA; CDR2 reads SQIVND (reference sequence). CDR3 nucleotide sequence: TGTGCCAGTAGTATAGGGGCACCCTACAATGAGCAGTTCTTC. Amino acids: CASSIGAPYNEQFF. The full variable domain, with the rest looked up from reference TRBV19 and TRBJ2-1, is DGGITQSPKYLFRKEGQNVTLSCEQNLNHDAMYWYRQDPGQGLRLIYYSQIVNDFQKGDIAEGYSVSREKKESFPLTVTSAQKNPTAFYLCASSIGAPYNEQFFGPGTRLTVL.

The rearrangement joins TRBV27 to TRBJ1-2; D is perhaps TRBD1 (6 bases). Trimming stripped 2 bases from V and 4 bases from J, with 17 bases between. Germline values: CDR1 MNHEY, CDR2 SMNVEV (reference sequence). The CDR3 contains 16 residues. The CDR3 DNA is TGTGCCAGCAGTTTAACAGGGTCCCCCGCGAGCTATGGCTACACCTTC. Residues: CASSLTGSPASYGYTF.

V and J are TRBV28 and TRBJ2-3; D not certain. This CDR3 has 13 residues. Trimming took off 6 bases at V and 0 bases at J, with 7 bases between the two ends. From germline, CDR1 is MDHEN and CDR2 SYDVKM. The CDR3 DNA reads TGTGCCAGCAGGTCCCCTAGCACAGATACGCAGTATTTT. Translating it yields CASRSPSTDTQYF.

Written as DNA, the CDR3 is TGTGCCAGCAGCTTGGACGGGGGAATGAACACTGAAGCTTTCTTT. This sequence encodes CASSLDGGMNTEAFF. This chain joins TRBV5-5 and TRBJ1-1, with a tentative D call TRBD1 (5 bases). The CDR3 has 15 residues. The V and J ends lost 0 bases and 0 bases respectively, with 9 bases between them. CDR1 and CDR2 from the germline V gene are SGHKS and YYEKEE (reference sequence).

J is TRBJ1-2 and V is TRBV28; D is uncertain. The CDR3 has 11 amino acids. CDR1 is MDHEN, CDR2 SYDVKM, per germline. The V gene lost 8 bases and the J gene lost 5 bases, with 9 bases spanning the gap. This CDR3 is CASGREYGYTF. CDR3 bases: TGTGCCAGCGGGAGAGAATATGGCTACACCTTC.

This chain connects TRBV5-5 to TRBJ2-7; D unclear. Trimming left V 1 base short and J 3 bases short, with 5 bases between. There are 12 residues in the CDR3. CDR1 is SGHKS, CDR2 YYEKEE, per germline (reference sequence). CDR3: CASSLFIYEQYF. The CDR3 bases are TGTGCCAGCAGCTTGTTCATCTACGAGCAGTACTTC.

This clone was counted between two and nine times. The CDR3 sequence: CASSQASDRNQPQHF. The CDR3 DNA is TGCGCCAGCAGCCAAGCCTCGGACAGGAATCAGCCCCAGCATTTT. The chain carries TRBV4-1 and TRBJ1-5; 7 nucleotides match TRBD1. V shed 1 base and J 4 bases; nucleotides not matched to a gene: 4. Germline V gene lookup returns CDR1 MGHRA and CDR2 YSYEKL. The CDR3 covers 15 residues.

V gene TRBV6-1 combines with J gene TRBJ2-7; 7 bases match TRBD2. Germline lookup yields CDR1 MNHNS and CDR2 SASEGT. This CDR3 has 14 residues. Trimming took 0 bases from V and 6 from J; bases not matched to a gene: 5. CDR3 sequence (DNA): TGTGCCAGCAGTGAAGCGGGAGGGCCCGTCGAGCAGTACTTC. Its protein is CASSEAGGPVEQYF.

This rearrangement joins TRBV7-3 to TRBJ2-7; perhaps TRBD2 as D (5 bases). Germline CDR1 is SGHTA and CDR2 is FQGTGA. The V end was cut by 6 bases, the J end by 6 bases, with 18 bases between. The CDR3 totals 14 residues. In nucleotides, the CDR3 is TGTGCCAGCAGTTCCGGGATCGAGGCTGGCGAGCAGTACTTC. It is translated as CASSSGIEAGEQYF.

V usage is TRBV5-1 and J usage is TRBJ1-3, with a weak D call TRBD1 (5 bases). The ends were cut back, 1 base at V and 2 bases at J, with 13 bases in the middle. Germline-derived CDR1 and CDR2 are SGHRS and YFSETQ. The length of the CDR3 is 16 residues. The CDR3 spells CASSLFQGTAGNTIYF. CDR3 nucleotides: TGCGCCAGCAGCTTGTTCCAGGGAACGGCTGGAAACACCATATATTTT.

The V and J genes are TRBV27 and TRBJ2-4; D is undetermined. This CDR3 spans 16 amino acids. Looked up from germline, CDR1 is MNHEY and CDR2 is SMNVEV (reference sequence). The V end was cut by 5 bases, the J end by 0 bases, with 14 bases between. The CDR3 sequence: CASSPRGSLAKNIQYF. The CDR3, as DNA: TGTGCCAGCAGTCCCCGAGGATCCCTAGCCAAAAACATTCAGTACTTC.

CDR3 coding DNA: TGTGCCAGTAGTAGAGCTTCAGGGGGCAGTTCACCCCTCCACTTT. As protein: CASSRASGGSSPLHF. This chain connects TRBV19 to TRBJ1-6; 8 bases are a match to TRBD1. Germline V gene sequence: CDR1 LNHDA, CDR2 SQIVND (reference sequence). Trimming cost V 4 bases and J 9 bases; bases outside gene matches: 8. The length of the CDR3 is 15 residues.

The chain is built from TRBV24-1 and TRBJ2-5; the match to TRBD1 covers 8 bases. CDR1 and CDR2 from the germline V gene are KGHDR and SFDVKD. This CDR3 has 15 residues. The V segment lost 3 bases and the J segment 4 bases; nucleotides outside the gene matches: 6. The CDR3 sequence is CATSDATGGRETQYF. CDR3 nucleotide sequence: TGTGCCACCAGTGATGCTACAGGGGGAAGAGAGACCCAGTACTTC.

This chain connects TRBV19 to TRBJ2-1; possibly TRBD2 for D (6 bases). V was cut by 5 bases and J by 1 base, with 12 bases left in between. The CDR3 is 15 amino acids. Germline V gene sequence: CDR1 LNHDA, CDR2 SQIVND (reference sequence). CDR3 residues: CASSPRLGSYNEQFF. CDR3 DNA: TGTGCCAGTAGTCCCCGACTAGGTTCCTACAATGAGCAGTTCTTC.

This sequence joins TRBV5-1 and TRBJ2-1, with 8 bases lining up with TRBD2. CDR1 is SGHRS and CDR2 is YFSETQ in the germline V gene. The CDR3 has 15 amino acids. Trimming took 0 bases from V and 3 from J; bases not matched to a gene: 2. The CDR3 is CASSLATSGYNEQFF. The CDR3 DNA reads as TGCGCCAGCAGCTTGGCCACTAGCGGCTACAATGAGCAGTTCTTC.

The chain combines TRBV24-1 with TRBJ1-6; unclear D gene. V was shortened by 6 bases and J by 10 bases, with 15 bases between the two germline ends. The length of the CDR3 is 14 residues. The germline V gene encodes CDR1 KGHDR and CDR2 SFDVKD. The CDR3 nucleotides are TGTGCCACCAGTCCGGGAAATGTAGGGTCACCCCTCCACTTT. This encodes CATSPGNVGSPLHF.

V gene TRBV6-6 combines with J gene TRBJ1-2; a weak D match, TRBD1 (6 bases). The CDR3 contains 13 residues. Germline assignment: CDR1 MNHNY and CDR2 SVGAGI (reference sequence). With 7 bases removed from V and 6 bases from J, the gap between germline ends came to 15 bases. In nucleotides, the CDR3 is TGTGCCAGCAACAAGGGGGTCCAGGATGGCTACACCTTC. Residues: CASNKGVQDGYTF.

This chain connects TRBV11-2 to TRBJ2-7, with TRBD1 matching 7 bases. With 5 bases clipped from V and 0 bases from J, the junction kept 4 bases outside the gene matches. CDR1 and CDR2 from the germline V gene are SGHAT and FQNNGV. CDR3 size: 14 residues. DNA of the CDR3: TGTGCCAGCAGCCCCCGGGACAGCTCCTACGAGCAGTACTTC. Protein: CASSPRDSSYEQYF.

Only one count was recorded for this clone. This chain connects TRBV2 to TRBJ1-5, with 7 bases matching TRBD1. Germline loops: CDR1 SNHLY, CDR2 FYNNEI. V was clipped by 6 bases and J by 4 bases; unmatched bases: 9. This CDR3 is 15 amino acids long. The CDR3 reads CASSLMDRLNQPQHF. The CDR3 DNA is TGTGCCAGCAGCTTAATGGACAGGCTAAATCAGCCCCAGCATTTT. Combining the CDR3 with reference TRBV2 and TRBJ1-5 gives the whole variable domain EPEVTQTPSHQVTQMGQEVILRCVPISNHLYFYWYRQILGQKVEFLVSFYNNEISEKSEIFDDQFSVERPDGSNFTLKIRSTKLEDSAMYFCASSLMDRLNQPQHFGDGTRLSIL.